The following is a T cell receptor beta chain sequence with its context. Its matching antigen is unknown. The sample originates from a study of T cell responses to AZD1222 COVID-19 vaccine. The study, taken as a whole, reports: CD4 TCRs covered the whole spike, strongest at regions 160-218 and 743-854.

Method: immunoSEQ multiplex PCR; TCRdb's copy keeps in-frame clones and lacks some. The data show 120,000 to 150,000 clones, with roughly 88% seen just once and more than 13% held by the top ten. Germline V gene lookup returns CDR1 MGHDK and CDR2 SYGVNS. V was pared by 6 bases and J by 1 base, with 4 bases between. The CDR3 totals 13 residues. The specimen was peripheral blood, collected on day 0 of AZD1222 vaccination. The chain carries TRBV25-1 and TRBJ2-6; D not certain. This clonotype was obtained from an adult in good health. The CDR3 here is CASSTSGANVLTF. The CDR3 coding sequence is TGTGCCAGCAGCACATCTGGGGCCAACGTCCTGACTTTC.